This TCR beta chain was sequenced in a study of control samples from healthy donors and cancer patients. Germline CDR1 is GTSNPN and CDR2 is SVGIG (reference sequence). V was trimmed by 2 bases and J by 10 bases, leaving 18 bases between them. CDR3 size: 14 residues. Only in-frame clones appear in the TCRdb table, and some are missing; sequencing was by immunoSEQ multiplex PCR. This table has just over 150,000 clones, around 95% appearing once. The chain combines TRBV30 with TRBJ1-5; D gene unclear. This TCR derives from a woman between 40 and 55 years old in good health. The sample consisted of blood. This CDR3 is CAWSTPGTFSPQHF. CDR3 in DNA: TGTGCCTGGAGTACCCCCGGAACCTTCAGCCCCCAGCATTTT.